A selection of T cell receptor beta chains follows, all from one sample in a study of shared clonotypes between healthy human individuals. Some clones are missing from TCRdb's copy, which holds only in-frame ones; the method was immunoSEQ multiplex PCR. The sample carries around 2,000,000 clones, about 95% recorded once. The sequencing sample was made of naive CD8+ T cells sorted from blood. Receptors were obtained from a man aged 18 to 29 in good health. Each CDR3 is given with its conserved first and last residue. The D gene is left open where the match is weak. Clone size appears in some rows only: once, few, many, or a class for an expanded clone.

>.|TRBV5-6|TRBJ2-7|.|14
CASSSASDSYEQYF
TGTGCCAGCAGCAGTGCCAGCGATTCCTACGAGCAGTACTTC
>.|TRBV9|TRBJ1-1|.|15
CASSVEGRMNTEAFF
TGTGCCAGCAGCGTAGAGGGGAGGATGAACACTGAAGCTTTCTTT
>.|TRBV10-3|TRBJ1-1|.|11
CAISVGGMAFF
TGTGCCATCAGTGTGGGGGGAATGGCTTTCTTT
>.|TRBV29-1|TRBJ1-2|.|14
CSVEGGMSNYGYTF
TGCAGCGTTGAAGGGGGGATGTCTAACTATGGCTACACCTTC
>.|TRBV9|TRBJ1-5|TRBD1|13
CASGDSDNQPQHF
TGTGCCAGCGGGGACAGCGACAATCAGCCCCAGCATTTT
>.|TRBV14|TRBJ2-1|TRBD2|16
CASSPWVAGVENEQFF
TGTGCCAGCAGCCCATGGGTAGCGGGAGTAGAAAATGAGCAGTTCTTC
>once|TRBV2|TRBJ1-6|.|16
CASSTFGEGQDSPLHF
TGTGCCAGCAGTACCTTTGGGGAGGGCCAGGATTCACCCCTCCACTTT
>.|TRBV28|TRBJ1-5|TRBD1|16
CASRFSGGGGNQPQHF
TGTGCCAGCAGATTCTCAGGGGGCGGAGGGAATCAGCCCCAGCATTTT
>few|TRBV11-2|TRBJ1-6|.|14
CASKSGRMGSPLHF
TGTGCCAGCAAATCCGGGCGCATGGGTTCACCCCTCCACTTT
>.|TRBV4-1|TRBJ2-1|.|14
CASSPVGAGDEQFF
TGCGCCAGCAGCCCGGTCGGGGCTGGGGATGAGCAGTTCTTC
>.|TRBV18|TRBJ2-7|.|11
CASSPSGEQYF
TGTGCCAGCTCACCATCAGGCGAGCAGTACTTC
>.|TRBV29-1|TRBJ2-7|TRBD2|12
CSVGGGPYEQYF
TGCAGCGTTGGCGGGGGACCCTACGAGCAGTACTTC
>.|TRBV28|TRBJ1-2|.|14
CASSPRGHNYGYTF
TGTGCCAGCAGTCCTCGAGGGCATAACTATGGCTACACCTTC
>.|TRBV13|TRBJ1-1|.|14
CASSLDRENTEAFF
TGTGCCAGCAGCTTAGACAGGGAGAACACTGAAGCTTTCTTT
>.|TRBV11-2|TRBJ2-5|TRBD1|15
CASSFLGQIQETQYF
TGTGCCAGCAGCTTCCTGGGACAGATCCAAGAGACCCAGTACTTC
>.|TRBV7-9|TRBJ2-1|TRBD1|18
CASSLAIAGQGKYGEQFF
TGTGCCAGCAGCTTAGCCATCGCGGGACAGGGGAAATACGGTGAGCAGTTCTTC
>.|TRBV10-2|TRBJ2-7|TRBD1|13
CASSEQGDYEQYF
TGCGCCAGCAGTGAGCAGGGGGACTACGAGCAGTACTTC
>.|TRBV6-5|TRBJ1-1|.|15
CASSLKGGADTEAFF
TGTGCCAGCAGCTTAAAGGGGGGCGCAGACACTGAAGCTTTCTTT
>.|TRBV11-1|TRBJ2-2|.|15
CASSLVLPGTGELFF
TGTGCCAGCAGCTTAGTTTTACCAGGCACCGGGGAGCTGTTTTTT
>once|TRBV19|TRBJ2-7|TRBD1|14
CASSAAGQDYEQYF
TGTGCCAGTAGTGCGGCAGGACAGGACTACGAGCAGTACTTC
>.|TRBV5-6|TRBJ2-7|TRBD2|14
CASSLSLAGDEQYF
TGTGCCAGCAGCTTGAGTCTAGCGGGAGACGAGCAGTACTTC
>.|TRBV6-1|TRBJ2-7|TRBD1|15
CASSDPTGEAYEQYF
TGTGCCAGCAGTGACCCGACAGGGGAGGCCTACGAGCAGTACTTC
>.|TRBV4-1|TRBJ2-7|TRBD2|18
CASSQEKVSGLAFFEQYF
TGCGCCAGCAGCCAAGAAAAGGTGTCGGGACTAGCGTTTTTCGAGCAGTACTTC
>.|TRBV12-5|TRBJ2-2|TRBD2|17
CASRGDPGLENTGELFF
TGTGCTAGTAGGGGGGACCCGGGACTAGAGAACACCGGGGAGCTGTTTTTT
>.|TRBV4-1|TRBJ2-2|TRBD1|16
CASSRTGGISTGELFF
TGCGCCAGCAGCCGGACAGGGGGTATAAGCACCGGGGAGCTGTTTTTT
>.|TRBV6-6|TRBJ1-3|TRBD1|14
CASAGTASGNTIYF
TGTGCCAGCGCTGGGACAGCCTCTGGAAACACCATATATTTT
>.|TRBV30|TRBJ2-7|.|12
CAWSDRAYEQYF
TGTGCCTGGAGTGACAGGGCCTACGAGCAGTACTTC
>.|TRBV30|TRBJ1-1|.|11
CACDERTEAFF
TGTGCCTGCGACGAGAGGACTGAAGCTTTCTTT
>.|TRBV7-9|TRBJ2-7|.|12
CASSLTHYEQYF
TGTGCCAGCAGCTTGACTCACTACGAGCAGTACTTC
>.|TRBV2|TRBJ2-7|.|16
CASSAGLPPITYEQYF
TGTGCCAGTTCCGCCGGTCTGCCTCCCATTACCTACGAGCAGTACTTC
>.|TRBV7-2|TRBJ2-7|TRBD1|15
CASSLTTGTGGEQYF
TGTGCCAGCAGCCTGACTACCGGGACAGGGGGTGAGCAGTACTTC
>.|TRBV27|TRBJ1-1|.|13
CASSLGGNTEAFF
TGTGCCAGCAGTTTAGGTGGGAACACTGAAGCTTTCTTT
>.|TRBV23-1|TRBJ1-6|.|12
CARGQGNSPLHF
TGCGCCAGGGGGCAGGGAAATTCACCCCTCCACTTT
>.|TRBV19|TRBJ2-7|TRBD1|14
CASSPRTGPTEQYF
TGTGCCAGCTCGCCCAGGACAGGGCCCACTGAGCAGTACTTC
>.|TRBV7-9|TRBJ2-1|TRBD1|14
CASSLGGQGHEQFF
TGTGCCAGCAGCTTAGGTGGACAGGGACATGAGCAGTTCTTC
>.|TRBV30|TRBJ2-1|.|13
CAWSVQRYNEQFF
TGTGCCTGGAGTGTACAGCGCTACAATGAGCAGTTCTTC
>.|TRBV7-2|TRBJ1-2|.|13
CASSKRTAYGYTF
TGTGCCAGCAGCAAACGGACAGCCTATGGCTACACCTTC
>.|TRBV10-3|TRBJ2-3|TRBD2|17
CAISEPGTSVVTDTQYF
TGTGCCATCAGTGAACCTGGGACTAGCGTTGTAACAGATACGCAGTATTTT
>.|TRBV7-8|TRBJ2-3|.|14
CASSLEAGEDTQYF
TGTGCCAGCAGCTTAGAGGCCGGCGAGGATACGCAGTATTTT
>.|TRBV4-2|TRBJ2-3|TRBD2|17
CASSQGSSGGLTDTQYF
TGTGCCAGCAGCCAAGGTTCAAGCGGGGGCCTTACAGATACGCAGTATTTT
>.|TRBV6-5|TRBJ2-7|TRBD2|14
CASRELAGRGEQYF
TGTGCCAGCAGGGAACTAGCGGGGAGGGGCGAGCAGTACTTC
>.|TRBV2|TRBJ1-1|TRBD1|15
CASSDPGQLNTEAFF
TGTGCCAGCAGTGATCCGGGACAGTTGAACACTGAAGCTTTCTTT
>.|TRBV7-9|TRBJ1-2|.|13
CASRSRDNYGYTF
TGTGCCAGCAGGTCCAGAGATAACTATGGCTACACCTTC
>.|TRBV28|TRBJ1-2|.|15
CASSLLAEANYGYTF
TGTGCCAGCAGTTTATTGGCGGAAGCTAACTATGGCTACACCTTC
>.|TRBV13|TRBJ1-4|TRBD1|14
CASSFRGTNEKLFF
TGTGCCAGCAGCTTCAGGGGGACTAATGAAAAACTGTTTTTT
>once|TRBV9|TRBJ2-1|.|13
CASSDRNYNEQFF
TGTGCCAGCAGCGACAGGAACTACAATGAGCAGTTCTTC
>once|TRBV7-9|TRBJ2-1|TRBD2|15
CASSYVREGLDEQFF
TGTGCCAGCAGCTACGTCCGGGAGGGCCTCGATGAGCAGTTCTTC
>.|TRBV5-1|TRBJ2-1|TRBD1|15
CASSFRRQGNNEQFF
TGCGCCAGCAGCTTTAGGAGACAGGGCAACAATGAGCAGTTCTTC
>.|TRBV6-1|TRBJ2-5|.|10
CASSAQAPHF
TGTGCCAGCAGTGCCCAGGCGCCCCACTTC
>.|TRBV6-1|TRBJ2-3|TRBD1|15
CASSDLTGSTDTQYF
TGTGCCAGCAGTGACCTGACAGGGTCCACAGATACGCAGTATTTT
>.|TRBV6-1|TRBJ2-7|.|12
CASSEILSEQYF
TGTGCCAGCAGTGAAATTTTAAGCGAGCAGTACTTC
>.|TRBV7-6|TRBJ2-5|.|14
CASSLANSQETQYF
TGTGCCAGCAGCTTAGCGAATAGTCAAGAGACCCAGTACTTC
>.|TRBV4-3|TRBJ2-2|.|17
CASSQEFKGENTGELFF
TGCGCCAGCAGCCAAGAATTTAAGGGCGAGAACACCGGGGAGCTGTTTTTT
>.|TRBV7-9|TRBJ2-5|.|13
CASTRDLQETQYF
TGTGCCAGCACCAGGGACTTGCAAGAGACCCAGTACTTC
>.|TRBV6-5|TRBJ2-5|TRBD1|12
CASSGQGETQYF
TGTGCCAGCAGCGGACAGGGGGAGACCCAGTACTTC
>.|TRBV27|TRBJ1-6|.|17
CASSPYTIPTYNSPLHF
TGTGCCAGCAGTCCGTACACAATCCCTACCTATAATTCACCCCTCCACTTT
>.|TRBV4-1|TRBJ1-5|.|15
CASSQVSGSNQPQHF
TGCGCCAGCAGCCAAGTGTCAGGGAGCAATCAGCCCCAGCATTTT
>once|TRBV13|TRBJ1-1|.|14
CASSPTTVNTEAFF
TGTGCCAGCAGCCCCACGACAGTGAACACTGAAGCTTTCTTT
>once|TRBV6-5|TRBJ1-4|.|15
CASSYSGAANEKLFF
TGTGCCAGCAGTTACTCGGGGGCAGCTAATGAAAAACTGTTTTTT